This entry lists 9 T cell receptor beta chains sequenced from one sample in a study of shared clonotypes between healthy human individuals. Using immunoSEQ multiplex PCR, the repertoire was profiled, and TCRdb retains in-frame clones only, with some absent. The table has 2,500,000 or so clones, roughly 92% seen once. Sequences were obtained from naive CD4+ T cells sorted from blood. As to subset: CD45RA+ positively selected. The receptors stem from a man younger than 30 in good health.

The rearrangement joins TRBV11-2 to TRBJ2-2; D remains ambiguous. Trimming pared 2 bases from V and 3 bases from J, leaving 4 bases between. This CDR3 spans 13 amino acids. Germline V gives CDR1 SGHAT, CDR2 FQNNGV. CDR3 in DNA: TGTGCCAGCAGCTTATGGGACACCGGGGAGCTGTTTTTT. Translating gives CASSLWDTGELFF.

CDR3 residues: CASSLAGGNYEQYF. The CDR3 DNA sequence: TGCGCCAGCAGCTTGGCCGGCGGGAACTACGAGCAGTACTTC. The chain links TRBV5-1 to TRBJ2-7; a weak D match, TRBD2 (6 bases). The V gene lost 0 bases and the J gene lost 3 bases, with 10 bases spanning the gap. The CDR3 has 14 amino acids. CDR1 and CDR2 from the germline V gene are SGHRS and YFSETQ.

This clone was seen a single time. This sample also contains other DNA sequences that code for the same CDR3. The DNA of the CDR3 is TGTGCCAGCAGCTTTCAGGGGGCGAACACCGGGGAGCTGTTTTTT. It yields the protein CASSFQGANTGELFF. The V gene is TRBV7-3, the J gene TRBJ2-2, with 7 nucleotides matching TRBD1. CDR1 SGHTA and CDR2 FQGTGA come from the germline V gene. V lost 3 bases and J lost 0; bases outside the gene matches: 1. The CDR3 is 15 residues long.

This chain connects TRBV18 to TRBJ2-3, with no clear D. The CDR3 extends over 13 amino acids. Trimming took off 0 bases at V and 6 bases at J, with 7 bases between the two ends. CDR1 is KGHSH and CDR2 is LQKENI in the germline V gene. Here the CDR3 reads CASSPPAPDTQYF. CDR3 nucleotide sequence: TGTGCCAGCTCACCACCGGCCCCTGATACGCAGTATTTT.

The chain carries TRBV21-1 and TRBJ1-5. TRBV21-1 is termed a pseudogene. The CDR3 contains 12 residues. CDR3 protein: CRIRGSNQPQHF. The CDR3 nucleotides read TGTAGGATTAGAGGGAGCAATCAGCCCCAGCATTTT.

V usage is TRBV7-2 and J usage is TRBJ2-1; 7 bases agree with TRBD2. The CDR3 loop spans 15 amino acids. The germline CDR1 and CDR2 sequences are SGHTA and FQGNSA. The V gene end was trimmed by 5 bases and the J gene end by 1 base; junction bases not matched to a gene: 5. For the CDR3, the DNA is TGTGCCAGCAGCGACGCTAGCGGATCCTACAATGAGCAGTTCTTC. Translating gives CASSDASGSYNEQFF. The variable domain in full, completed from reference TRBV7-2 and TRBJ2-1, reads GAGVSQSPSNKVTEKGKDVELRCDPISGHTALYWYRQSLGQGLEFLIYFQGNSAPDKSGLPSDRFSAERTGGSVSTLTIQRTQQEDSAVYLCASSDASGSYNEQFFGPGTRLTVL.

In regard to this clone: This sample includes further DNA sequences coding for the same CDR3. The V call is TRBV7-9, the J call TRBJ2-1; TRBD1 might be the D (5 bases). Trimming shortened V by 5 bases and J by 4 bases, and 15 bases separated the two germline ends. Germline V gene sequence: CDR1 SEHNR, CDR2 FQNEAQ (reference sequence). The CDR3 extends over 15 amino acids. The CDR3 reads CASSPRAGPYNEQFF. The DNA for the CDR3 is TGTGCCAGCAGCCCCCGGGCAGGGCCGTACAATGAGCAGTTCTTC.

The rearrangement uses TRBV9 and TRBJ1-2, with TRBD1 as a possible D gene (6 bases). V was clipped by 3 bases and J by 4 bases, with 10 bases between them. The CDR3 length is 13 residues. CDR1 and CDR2 (germline): SGDLS, YYNGEE. The CDR3 reads CASSAGHSYGYTF. The CDR3 DNA follows: TGTGCCAGCAGCGCGGGACACAGCTATGGCTACACCTTC.

This sequence joins TRBV4-3 and TRBJ1-3; D gene unclear. V lost 4 bases and J lost 0, with 7 bases in between. The CDR3 contains 14 residues. Germline lookup yields CDR1 LGHNA and CDR2 YSLEER. The CDR3 region has the DNA TGCGCCAGCAGCCCATCTTACTCTGGAAACACCATATATTTT. As protein: CASSPSYSGNTIYF.